A single sample gave rise to the 21 T cell receptor beta chains below, sequenced in a study of T cell repertoires in cytomegalovirus infection. TCRdb recomputed calls from the reads with MiXCR, one row per CDR3 protein. This table has around 190,000 distinct CDR3 sequences, 13% to 15% appearing once. The sample consisted of PBMCs. The receptor source for this set is a human donor in good health (CMV status not recorded). Some clones in this sample may be carry-over from other donors' samples.

This clonotype appeared many times. J is TRBJ1-1 and V is TRBV28; D gene ambiguous. V was pared by 3 bases and J by 4 bases, with 6 bases between. The CDR3 is 12 amino acids. Germline V CDR1 and CDR2: MDHEN, SYDVKM. The CDR3 DNA reads as TGTGCCAGCAGTTTTAAGGGCACTGAAGCTTTCTTT. Protein sequence: CASSFKGTEAFF.

This clonotype has ten or more counts. The rearrangement joins TRBV28 to TRBJ2-1; TRBD2 agrees at 7 bases. The CDR3 sequence is 15 residues long. Germline-derived CDR1 and CDR2 are MDHEN and SYDVKM. With V trimmed by 6 bases and J by 1 base, 6 bases remained unmatched. The CDR3 is CASRGRLASYNEQFF. The CDR3 DNA reads as TGTGCCAGCAGGGGGCGACTAGCTTCCTACAATGAGCAGTTCTTC.

This sequence joins TRBV6-1 and TRBJ2-3; 11 nucleotides line up with TRBD2. This CDR3 comprises 21 residues. The trim removed 3 bases at V and 1 base at J, leaving 18 bases unmatched. Germline assignment: CDR1 MNHNS and CDR2 SASEGT. The CDR3 loop reads CASSEAPGLAGFPSGTDTQYF. CDR3 bases: TGTGCCAGCAGTGAGGCCCCTGGACTAGCGGGCTTTCCCTCTGGCACAGATACGCAGTATTTT.

The chain links TRBV29-1 to TRBJ2-7; D remains unclear. The CDR3 loop spans 12 amino acids. Trimming shortened V by 4 bases and J by 0 bases, and 7 bases separated the two germline ends. Germline loops: CDR1 SQVTM, CDR2 ANQGSEA. The CDR3 is CSVGTGSYEQYF. CDR3 nucleotide sequence: TGCAGCGTTGGTACGGGCTCCTACGAGCAGTACTTC.

J is TRBJ2-7 and V is TRBV29-1; D is possibly TRBD1 (5 bases). V gave up 5 bases and J gave up 2 bases, with 16 bases separating them. The germline V gene encodes CDR1 SQVTM and CDR2 ANQGSEA. The CDR3 covers 14 residues. The CDR3 region is CSVTTLGAAYEQYF. In nucleotides, the CDR3 is TGCAGCGTTACCACCCTAGGGGCCGCCTACGAGCAGTACTTC.

The chain has TRBV7-4 and TRBJ1-6; the D gene is possibly TRBD1 (5 bases). Trimming shortened V by 0 bases and J by 10 bases, and 10 bases separated the two germline ends. The CDR3 is 14 amino acids. Germline values: CDR1 SGHVT, CDR2 SQSDAQ. The CDR3, as DNA: TGTGCCAGCAGCTTAGCCAGGGAGTCCTCACCCCTCCACTTT. Translating it yields CASSLARESSPLHF. The full variable domain, in which reference TRBV7-4 and TRBJ1-6 provide the parts outside the CDR3, is GAGVSQSPRYKVAKRGRDVALRCDSISGHVTLYWYRQTLGQGSEVLTYSQSDAQRDKSGRPSGRFSAERPERSVSTLKIQRTEQGDSAVYLCASSLARESSPLHFGNGTRLTVT.

This clonotype was detected ten times or more. The gene calls are TRBV6-2 or TRBV6-3 and TRBJ2-3; 9 nucleotides agree with TRBD2. The CDR3 spans 18 residues. The V and J ends lost 0 bases and 6 bases, in that order; junction bases with no gene match: 13. Germline-derived CDR1 and CDR2 are MNHEY and SVGEGT. DNA of the CDR3: TGTGCCAGCAGTTACTCGATACGTCCGGGACTAGCTACGGATACGCAGTATTTT. As protein: CASSYSIRPGLATDTQYF.

The table lists this clonotype with many counts. The chain employs TRBV12-3 or TRBV12-4 and TRBJ2-1, with 11 bases aligning to TRBD2. The V and J ends lost 10 bases and 8 bases, in that order; junction bases with no gene match: 13. This CDR3 is 15 amino acids long. The CDR3 protein is CATNIAGGPSDEQFF. In DNA form, the CDR3 reads TGTGCCACCAACATAGCGGGAGGGCCCTCGGATGAGCAGTTCTTC.

This clonotype was observed many times. This rearrangement joins TRBV6-1 to TRBJ2-3; D tentatively reads TRBD1 or TRBD2 (7 bases each). Germline V gives CDR1 MNHNS, CDR2 SASEGT. Trimming removed 8 bases from V and 1 base from J, with 22 bases in between. This CDR3 is built from 17 residues. CDR3 DNA sequence: TGTGCCAGCTCCTCCGGCAGGGGGGGGGTCGGCACAGATACGCAGTATTTT. It codes for CASSSGRGGVGTDTQYF.

J is TRBJ1-1 and V is TRBV7-8, with D possibly TRBD1 on 5 matching bases. Germline V gives CDR1 SGHVS, CDR2 FQNEAQ. V was trimmed by 2 bases and J by 5 bases, leaving 15 bases between them. The CDR3 is 15 residues long. CDR3 sequence (DNA): TGTGCCAGCAGCTTAAGAGGGGCTTGGGGGACTGAAGCTTTCTTT. Its translation: CASSLRGAWGTEAFF.

This clonotype was counted at least ten times. The chain uses TRBV29-1 and TRBJ1-2, with D possibly TRBD1 on 5 matching bases. Looked up from germline, CDR1 is SQVTM and CDR2 is ANQGSEA. V lost 5 bases, J lost 7 bases, and 11 bases lay in between. The CDR3 is 11 residues long. CDR3 loop: CSVFRDAGYTF. In DNA, the CDR3 is TGCAGCGTTTTCCGGGACGCTGGCTACACCTTC.

This clonotype was found many times. The rearrangement joins TRBV3-1 to TRBJ2-1; 8 nucleotides line up with TRBD2. Looked up from germline, CDR1 is LGHDT and CDR2 is YNNKEL (reference sequence). CDR3 length: 19 residues. V lost 1 base to trimming and J lost 0 bases; unmatched junction nucleotides: 11. Here the CDR3 DNA reads TGTGCCAGCAGCCAAGTATTGGGTAGCGGGACCACCTCCTACAATGAGCAGTTCTTC. Its protein product is CASSQVLGSGTTSYNEQFF.

This clonotype was counted only a few times. Here the CDR3 reads CASSLLGAGNQPQHF. In DNA, the CDR3 is TGTGCCAGCAGTTTATTGGGGGCGGGGAATCAGCCCCAGCATTTT. The chain couples TRBV28 to TRBJ1-5, with D tentatively TRBD1 (6 bases). The V gene lost 1 base and the J gene lost 4 bases, with 11 bases spanning the gap. Germline V gene sequence: CDR1 MDHEN, CDR2 SYDVKM. The CDR3 spans 15 residues.

The rearrangement joins TRBV20-1 to TRBJ1-5; possible D gene TRBD1, 6 bases. V was cut by 6 bases and J by 3 bases, with 15 bases left in between. Germline V lookup: CDR1 DFQATT, CDR2 SNEGSKA (reference sequence). The CDR3 runs 14 residues. CDR3 loop: CSAQPPGDNQPQHF. The CDR3 coding sequence is TGCAGTGCGCAACCCCCAGGGGACAATCAGCCCCAGCATTTT.

There are a few counts of this clonotype. In DNA, the CDR3 is TGTGCCAGCTCATCACGTTCGGATCAGCCCCAGCATTTT. It translates to CASSSRSDQPQHF. V gene TRBV18 combines with J gene TRBJ1-5; D unresolved. The CDR3 length is 13 residues. Trimming left V 5 bases short and J 5 bases short, with 10 bases between. Germline CDR1 KGHSH, CDR2 LQKENI.

This clonotype was counted at least ten times. This chain joins TRBV12-5 and TRBJ2-1; maybe TRBD1 (6 bases). The germline V gene encodes CDR1 LGHNT and CDR2 FRNRAP. V was cut by 3 bases and J by 6 bases, with 6 bases left in between. CDR3 length: 12 residues. CDR3 bases: TGTGCTAGTGGTTTAGGGGGCAATGAGCAGTTCTTC. Translation: CASGLGGNEQFF.

About this clonotype: A read error may account for a junction end that differs from germline. The J gene is TRBJ2-5, the V gene TRBV7-7, with 9 bases aligning to TRBD1. There are 14 residues in the CDR3. CDR1 and CDR2 (germline): SSHAT, FNYEAQ (reference sequence). CDR3 in DNA: TGTGCTAGCAGCCCGACAGGGGGTAAAGAGACCCAGTACTTC. This codes for CASSPTGGKETQYF.

This clonotype was found many times. V and J are TRBV7-8 and TRBJ1-2; D is ambiguous. Trimming shortened V by 5 bases and J by 0 bases, and 10 bases separated the two germline ends. Germline lookup yields CDR1 SGHVS and CDR2 FQNEAQ. The CDR3 runs to 14 residues. CDR3 sequence (DNA): TGTGCCAGCAGCCCGACGGCCCCTAACTATGGCTACACCTTC. This gives the protein CASSPTAPNYGYTF.

This clonotype was seen only a few times. The gene calls are TRBV29-1 and TRBJ2-1, with 9 bases fitting TRBD2. CDR3 length equals 11 residues. Germline-derived CDR1 and CDR2 are SQVTM and ANQGSEA. V trimming: 5 bases; J trimming: 7 bases; junction bases outside the gene matches: 0. CDR3 DNA sequence: TGCAGCGTTAGCGGGGGGAATGAGCAGTTCTTC. As protein: CSVSGGNEQFF.

The chain links TRBV27 to TRBJ2-7; D call uncertain. CDR1 is MNHEY, CDR2 SMNVEV, per germline (reference sequence). Deletions cut 3 bases from V and 0 bases from J, with 9 bases between. The CDR3 consists of 14 residues. CDR3: CASSLGKDSYEQYF. As DNA, the CDR3 is TGTGCCAGCAGTTTGGGGAAAGACTCCTACGAGCAGTACTTC.

The chain carries TRBV30 and TRBJ1-5; the D is unclear. CDR1 is GTSNPN, CDR2 SVGIG, per germline (reference sequence). The CDR3 runs 15 residues. V shed 0 bases and J shed 7 bases, with 16 bases lying between them. CDR3 sequence reads: CAWSVGRQAHQPQHF. The CDR3 coding sequence is TGTGCCTGGAGTGTGGGTCGGCAGGCCCACCAGCCCCAGCATTTT.